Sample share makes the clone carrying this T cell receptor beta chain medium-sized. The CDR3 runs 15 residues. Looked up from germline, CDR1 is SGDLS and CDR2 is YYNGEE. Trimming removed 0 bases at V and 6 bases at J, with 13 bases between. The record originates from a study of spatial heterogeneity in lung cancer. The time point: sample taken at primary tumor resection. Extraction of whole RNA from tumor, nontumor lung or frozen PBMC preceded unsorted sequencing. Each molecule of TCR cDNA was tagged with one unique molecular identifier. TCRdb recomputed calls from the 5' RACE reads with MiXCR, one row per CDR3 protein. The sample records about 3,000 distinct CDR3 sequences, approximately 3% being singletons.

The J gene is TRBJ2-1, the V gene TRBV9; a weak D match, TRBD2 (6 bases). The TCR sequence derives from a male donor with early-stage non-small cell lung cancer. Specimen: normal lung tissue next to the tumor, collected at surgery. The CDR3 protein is CASSVGGVAVNEQFF. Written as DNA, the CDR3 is TGTGCCAGCAGCGTAGGGGGAGTAGCGGTCAATGAGCAGTTCTTC.